A selection of T cell receptor beta chains follows, all from one sample in a study of T cell repertoires in cytomegalovirus infection. TCRdb re-called the reads through MiXCR, storing one row per CDR3 protein. The data hold some 440,000 distinct CDR3 sequences, with approximately 33% observed a single time. Material for sequencing was PBMCs. These receptors all come from a human donor in good health (CMV status not recorded). Some clones in this sample may be carry-over from other donors' samples. The CDR3 runs from the conserved cysteine through the conserved F or W. D genes are given only for firm matches. Some rows mark clone size as missing; the rest say once, few, many or name a class of expanded clone.

TRBD2	TRBV7-8	TRBJ2-5	many	CASSLESSGLGETQYF	TGTGCCAGCAGCTTAGAGTCTAGCGGCTTGGGAGAGACCCAGTACTTC
NA	TRBV15	TRBJ1-1	few	CATSRDGRGGDAPLGRNTEAFF	TGTGCCACCAGCAGAGATGGGCGAGGTGGTGATGCCCCCCTCGGGCGGAACACTGAAGCTTTCTTT
NA	TRBV19	TRBJ2-1	NA	CASSVDYGNEQFF	TGTGCCAGTAGTGTCGACTATGGCAATGAGCAGTTCTTC
NA	TRBV10-3	TRBJ2-1	NA	CAIREPGPGKNEQLF	TGTGCCATCAGGGAGCCGGGCCCTGGCAAAAATGAGCAGTTGTTC
NA	TRBV7-2	TRBJ2-2	many	CASSMGLLETGELFF	TGTGCCAGCAGCATGGGACTTCTCGAGACCGGGGAGCTGTTTTTT
NA	TRBV11-2	TRBJ2-1	NA	CASSFGGAGTGLYEQFF	TGTGCCAGCAGCTTTGGTGGGGCAGGTACAGGGTTGTATGAGCAGTTCTTC
NA	TRBV5-8	TRBJ2-1	few	CASSYGEYYNEQFF	TGTGCCAGCAGCTACGGGGAGTACTACAATGAGCAGTTCTTC
NA	TRBV5-1	TRBJ1-2	NA	CASSSLRRDTRGSYGYTF	TGCGCCAGCAGCTCGTTGAGAAGGGACACCCGCGGCTCCTATGGCTACACCTTC
NA	TRBV6-2/TRBV6-3	TRBJ2-1	NA	CASSYYDSSYNEQFF	TGTGCCAGCAGTTACTACGATAGCTCCTACAATGAGCAGTTCTTC
TRBD1	TRBV7-6	TRBJ2-5	NA	CASTGLRDRDQETQYF	TGTGCCAGCACCGGTCTTCGGGACAGGGACCAAGAGACCCAGTACTTC
TRBD2	TRBV14	TRBJ2-3	NA	CASSQDRGYTSGGTDPQYF	TGTGCCAGCAGCCAAGATCGTGGGTATACTAGCGGTGGTACAGATCCGCAGTATTTT
TRBD2	TRBV11-3	TRBJ2-1	few	CASSASGASYNEQFF	TGTGCCAGCAGCGCGAGCGGGGCCTCCTACAATGAGCAGTTCTTC
NA	TRBV9	TRBJ2-7	NA	CASSPQDGPYEQYF	TGTGCCAGCAGCCCTCAGGACGGACCCTACGAGCAGTACTTC
NA	TRBV7-2	TRBJ2-7	few	CASAPKGLAYEQYF	TGTGCCAGCGCACCCAAGGGGCTAGCTTACGAGCAGTACTTC
NA	TRBV12-3/TRBV12-4	TRBJ2-7	many	CASSTGRYEQYF	TGTGCCAGCAGCACCGGACGGTACGAGCAGTACTTC
NA	TRBV27	TRBJ2-1	few	CASSFPPPRGTYNEQFF	TGTGCCAGCAGTTTCCCTCCCCCCCGGGGTACCTACAATGAGCAGTTCTTC
NA	TRBV20-1	TRBJ2-6	NA	CSATGRLAGANVLTF	TGCAGTGCCACGGGACGTCTGGCTGGGGCCAACGTCCTGACTTTC
TRBD1	TRBV3-1	TRBJ2-5	few	CASSLRLRDSQETQYF	TGTGCCAGCAGCCTAAGACTACGGGACAGCCAAGAGACCCAGTACTTC
NA	TRBV5-5	TRBJ1-1	NA	CARSLWGLEAFF	TGTGCCCGCAGCTTGTGGGGATTGGAAGCTTTCTTT
TRBD1	TRBV4-1	TRBJ2-7	NA	CASSQDWTGHSYEQYF	TGCGCCAGCAGCCAGGATTGGACAGGCCACTCCTACGAGCAGTACTTC
NA	TRBV20-1	TRBJ2-3	few	CSATGLEGDTQYF	TGCAGCGCTACAGGTCTAGAGGGAGATACGCAGTATTTT
NA	TRBV7-6	TRBJ2-2	few	CASRRSGANTGELFF	TGTGCCAGCCGCCGGAGCGGAGCGAACACCGGGGAGCTGTTTTTT
NA	TRBV12-3/TRBV12-4	TRBJ1-2	few	CASSLGARGYTF	TGTGCCAGCAGTTTGGGGGCGCGAGGCTACACCTTC
TRBD1	TRBV4-1	TRBJ1-1	few	CASSQEGGGTEAFF	TGCGCCAGCAGCCAGGAAGGGGGCGGCACTGAAGCTTTCTTT
NA	TRBV6-1	TRBJ1-4	many	CASSQARPATNEKLFF	TGTGCCAGCAGTCAGGCGCGGCCTGCAACTAATGAAAAACTGTTTTTT
NA	TRBV4-1	TRBJ2-6	NA	CASSQERGGSSGANVLTF	TGCGCCAGCAGCCAAGAAAGGGGAGGTAGCTCTGGGGCCAACGTCCTGACTTTC
TRBD1	TRBV5-5	TRBJ1-5	NA	CASTLLPTGPTQPPHF	TGTGCCAGCACCTTACTCCCGACAGGGCCGACTCAGCCCCCGCATTTT
NA	TRBV11-1	TRBJ2-1	few	CASSLARGIGYNEQFF	TGTGCCAGCAGCTTAGCGCGAGGGATCGGCTACAATGAGCAGTTCTTC
NA	TRBV6-2/TRBV6-3	TRBJ2-1	few	CATLTDAGGDEQFF	TGTGCCACGCTGACGGATGCCGGAGGGGATGAGCAGTTCTTC
NA	TRBV12-3/TRBV12-4	TRBJ2-5	few	CASSFRVGETQYF	TGTGCCAGCAGTTTCAGGGTGGGGGAGACCCAGTACTTC
TRBD2	TRBV19	TRBJ2-3	few	CASSITAGGRGATDTQYF	TGTGCCAGTAGTATAACAGCGGGGGGGCGGGGAGCCACAGATACGCAGTATTTT
NA	TRBV7-6	TRBJ1-6	many	CASSLGAGNSPLHF	TGTGCCAGCAGCTTAGGGGCAGGAAATTCACCCCTCCACTTT
NA	TRBV28	TRBJ1-5	few	CASSFGSLGQPQHF	TGTGCCAGCAGTTTCGGGAGTCTAGGACAGCCCCAGCATTTT
TRBD1	TRBV5-4	TRBJ2-3	NA	CASSLPDRPDTQYF	TGTGCCAGCAGCTTGCCGGACAGGCCAGATACGCAGTATTTT
NA	TRBV5-1	TRBJ1-2	NA	CASSLAQATYGYTF	TGCGCCAGCAGCTTGGCTCAGGCGACCTATGGCTACACCTTC
TRBD1	TRBV6-2/TRBV6-3	TRBJ1-2	NA	CASSYSLDRGYGYTF	TGTGCCAGCAGTTACTCCCTTGACAGGGGCTATGGCTACACCTTC
TRBD1	TRBV7-9	TRBJ1-1	NA	CASSLRTGAPEAFF	TGTGCCAGCAGCTTACGGACAGGGGCCCCCGAAGCTTTCTTT
NA	TRBV12-3/TRBV12-4	TRBJ1-2	once	CASSPRQGVSYGYTF	TGTGCCAGCAGTCCCCGGCAGGGCGTTAGCTATGGCTACACCTTC
TRBD2	TRBV12-3/TRBV12-4	TRBJ2-1	few	CASSLDTSGGNEQFF	TGTGCCAGCAGTTTAGACACTAGCGGGGGAAATGAGCAGTTCTTC
NA	TRBV7-2	TRBJ2-3	many	CASSLWAAGRGSEDTQYF	TGTGCCAGCAGCTTATGGGCCGCAGGGCGTGGCTCAGAGGATACGCAGTATTTT
NA	TRBV7-8	TRBJ2-3	many	CASSSLNRVFGPTDTQYF	TGTGCCAGCAGCTCGTTAAACAGGGTTTTCGGGCCCACAGATACGCAGTATTTT
NA	TRBV7-9	TRBJ2-5	many	CASSVGLSQETQYF	TGTGCCAGCAGCGTCGGCCTATCGCAAGAGACCCAGTACTTC
TRBD1	TRBV25-1	TRBJ2-7	NA	CASSGGGDRFYEQYF	TGTGCCAGCAGTGGAGGTGGGGACAGGTTTTACGAGCAGTACTTC
TRBD2	TRBV4-2	TRBJ2-5	NA	CASSQEQLGTSRGETQYF	TGTGCCAGCAGCCAAGAGCAACTCGGGACTAGCAGAGGGGAGACCCAGTACTTC
TRBD1	TRBV28	TRBJ1-2	NA	CASSDPRGGGGLRDYTF	TGTGCCAGCAGTGACCCCCGCGGAGGGGGCGGATTAAGAGACTACACCTTC
NA	TRBV23-1	TRBJ2-1	once	CASSLPPSRGPRSYNEQFF	TGCGCCAGCAGTCTCCCCCCCTCGCGGGGGCCCCGCTCCTACAATGAGCAGTTCTTC
TRBD1	TRBV4-1	TRBJ1-1	few	CASRPLVTGANTEAFF	TGCGCCAGCAGACCCCTTGTGACAGGGGCGAACACTGAAGCTTTCTTT
TRBD1	TRBV20-1	TRBJ2-3	NA	CSATVRQGARTDTQYF	TGCAGTGCTACGGTACGACAGGGGGCCCGCACAGATACGCAGTATTTT
NA	TRBV2	TRBJ2-3	few	CASSEEFTGEGQYF	TGTGCCAGCAGTGAAGAGTTCACGGGGGAAGGGCAGTATTTT
TRBD1	TRBV3-1	TRBJ1-2	few	CASSLGQGRANYGYTF	TGTGCCAGCAGCCTAGGACAGGGGCGTGCTAACTATGGCTACACCTTC
NA	TRBV20-1	TRBJ2-7	NA	CSAIPFYEQYF	TGCAGTGCTATCCCCTTTTACGAGCAGTACTTC
TRBD1	TRBV5-8	TRBJ1-1	NA	CASSLVGRGKGAFF	TGTGCCAGCAGCTTGGTTGGCAGGGGGAAGGGGGCTTTCTTT
NA	TRBV6-1	TRBJ2-1	few	CASSPSASYNEQFF	TGTGCCAGCAGTCCTAGCGCATCCTACAATGAGCAGTTCTTC
TRBD1	TRBV29-1	TRBJ2-7	once	CSGGQGLTYEQYF	TGCAGCGGGGGACAGGGCCTAACCTACGAGCAGTACTTC
NA	TRBV7-2	TRBJ1-5	many	CASSFKGGGQPQHF	TGTGCCAGCAGCTTCAAAGGAGGGGGGCAGCCCCAGCATTTT
NA	TRBV5-4	TRBJ1-6	few	CASSQTGVDNSPLHF	TGTGCCAGCAGCCAGACGGGCGTCGATAATTCACCCCTCCACTTT